This TCR beta chain was profiled in a study of blood T cells in healthy people across ages. Overall study findings and caveats: TCR beta diversity per million T cells fell roughly linearly with age.

Healthy Caucasians from Russia aged about 6 to 100 served as donors. Sample-barcoded 5' priming and a J-beta primer mix drove a second PCR of roughly 6 to 12 cycles. Each of the samples gave a minimum of 2.5 million paired-end reads that contained CDR3. TCRdb re-analysed the 5' RACE reads in MiXCR, keeping a single row per CDR3 protein. The data show just over 1 million distinct CDR3 sequences, with 40% to 50% seen just once and approximately 17% held by the top ten. A remark on this clonotype: Its specificity is not known.

The germline V gene encodes CDR1 LNHNV and CDR2 YYDKDF (reference sequence). The CDR3 is 15 amino acids. V usage is TRBV15 and J usage is TRBJ2-4; 7 bases are shared with TRBD2. The J call is doubtful: the DNA matches TRBJ2-5 better. The origin of this receptor is a woman in her sixties in good health. The sequencing sample was made of blood. The CDR3 DNA reads as TGTGCCACCAGCAGCCCAGCGGGGCAGGAAGAGACCCAGTACTTC. Translation: CATSSPAGQEETQYF.